These T cell receptor beta chains were read from a single sample in a study of ipilimumab plus nivolumab after autologous stem cell transplantation. Libraries were prepared by immunoSEQ multiplex PCR; TCRdb keeps only in-frame clonotypes and omits some of them. The sample shows about 13,000 clones, 60% to 75% of them seen only once. The material was PBMCs, obtained in a trial of ipilimumab plus nivolumab as post-transplant consolidation. The source is a male donor with diffuse large B-cell lymphoma. CDR3s include the opening cysteine and the closing phenylalanine or tryptophan. D genes are given only for firm matches. Size is stated for part of the rows, as once, few or many counts, or as a class when the clone is expanded.

size,V,J,D,DNA,CDR3
-,TRBV7-8,TRBJ2-3,TRBD1,TGTGCCAGCACCCCAGGGGGTCTGGGCACAGATACGCAGTATTTT,CASTPGGLGTDTQYF
-,TRBV21-1,TRBJ1-2,-,TGTGCCAGCAGGGGAGATGGCTACACCTTC,CASRGDGYTF
-,TRBV7-6,TRBJ2-7,-,TGTGCCAGCAGCTTAGCGCCTCAGTCAACTTCCTACGAGCAGTACTTC,CASSLAPQSTSYEQYF
-,TRBV5-4,TRBJ2-7,-,TGTGCCAGCAGCTCGACGGTCTACGAGCAGTACTTC,CASSSTVYEQYF
few,TRBV7-9,TRBJ2-5,-,TGTGCCAGCAGCCGGGCCGGGTTCCAAGAGACCCAGTACTTC,CASSRAGFQETQYF
few,TRBV5-4,TRBJ2-3,TRBD1,TGTGCCAGCAGCATTATGACAGGGGGTTACACAGATACGCAGTATTTT,CASSIMTGGYTDTQYF
-,TRBV2,TRBJ2-5,TRBD1,TGTGCCAGCAACAGGGACAGGGCCGAGACCCAGTACTTC,CASNRDRAETQYF
few,TRBV19,TRBJ1-5,-,TGTGCCAGTAGTATACAGGGCATGTTCGGTCAGCCCCAGCATTTT,CASSIQGMFGQPQHF
-,TRBV19,TRBJ2-5,TRBD2,TGTGCCAGTAGCCGGGGGGTTGGGGAGACCCAGTACTTC,CASSRGVGETQYF
-,TRBV5-1,TRBJ1-2,TRBD1,TGCGCCAGCAGTTGGGGACAGGAAATTGATGGCTACACCTTC,CASSWGQEIDGYTF
-,TRBV27,TRBJ2-3,-,TGTGCCAGCAGACTATATAGTACAGATACGCAGTATTTT,CASRLYSTDTQYF